Below, one TCR beta chain is given with its context. The sample is drawn from a study of T cell changes during pregnancy in multiple sclerosis. This CDR3 has 16 amino acids. Germline CDR1 reads SGHRS; CDR2 reads YFSETQ. V was clipped by 4 bases and J by 3 bases, with 16 bases between them. Generated by immunoSEQ multiplex PCR, the TCRdb table keeps only in-frame clones and is missing some. The data contain about 75,000 clones, about 93% of them singletons. V and J are TRBV5-1 and TRBJ2-2, with D possibly TRBD2 on 5 matching bases. This specimen was CD4+ T cells from peripheral blood mononuclear cells, taken after pregnancy. The TCR was taken from a female donor with multiple sclerosis, enrolled in a pregnancy study. The CDR3 sequence is CASSPRPGTHTGELFF. The CDR3 nucleotides read TGCGCCAGCAGCCCGCGGCCGGGAACACACACCGGGGAGCTGTTTTTT.